In its sample, the clone carrying this T cell receptor beta chain was seen many times. The source of the sample is a study of regulatory T cells in long-lasting Graves disease. iRepertoire HTBI primers and Arm-PCR of CDR3 regions built TCR beta libraries. TCRdb passed the multiplex PCR reads through MiXCR, listing each CDR3 protein once. The sample shows some 250,000 distinct CDR3 sequences, 18% of them seen only once. The ends were cut back, 6 bases at V and 6 bases at J, with 13 bases in the middle. CDR1 and CDR2 (germline): DFQATT, SNEGSKA (reference sequence). The CDR3 spans 12 residues. As to time point: newly diagnosed GD, antithyroid drugs for less than 3 months. Preparation of the TCR library used RNA extracted from PBMCs. This sample was shared with a second study, whose subject was T cells in Graves' hyperthyroidism and ophthalmopathy.

The genes are TRBV20-1 and TRBJ2-3; D tentatively reads TRBD1 or TRBD2 (5 bases each). Here the sequenced sample was peripheral blood mononuclear cells (PBMCs), taken at new diagnosis, from a patient treated with antithyroid drugs. The source of this sequence is a woman in her 30s with Graves disease. CDR3 sequence (DNA): TGCAGTGCGTACCGCAGGGAGGATACGCAGTATTTT. It yields the protein CSAYRREDTQYF.